What follows describes a single TCR beta chain. What it recognizes is unknown. Libraries were prepared by immunoSEQ multiplex PCR; TCRdb keeps only in-frame clonotypes and omits some of them. The sample holds 50,000 to 65,000 clones, around four fifths seen once. This entry is derived from a study of memory CD4+ T cells and cytomegalovirus serostatus. Study as a whole: Of the healthy Belgian adults, 9 were CMV seropositive and about 24 seronegative. Notes on the study in general: Repertoires predicted CMV serostatus with median bootstrapped AUC of 0.95. Each of 67 CMV-associated TCRbeta sequences occurred in one to five individuals.

The CDR3 has 19 residues. Single viable CD3+CD4+CD8-CD45RO+ cells were sorted as the memory CD4+ T cells. CMV serostatus came from serum IgG against pp150, pp28, p38, p52. The rearrangement uses TRBV21-1 and TRBJ2-3; TRBD2, as called in the table, went unchecked against the DNA. TRBV21-1 is classified as a pseudogene. The material sequenced was memory CD4+ T cells from blood. The sequence was obtained from an adult in good health and CMV-seropositive. The CDR3 DNA sequence: TGTGCCAGCAGCAAAGCGGGGACTAGCGGGAGGGCCAGAACAGATACGCAGTATTTT. This translates into CASSKAGTSGRARTDTQYF.